This TCR beta chain derives from a study of cytomegalovirus exposure and HLA in healthy donors. The overall study: Among 398 genotyped donors, roughly 81% fell in the Caucasian-associated ancestry cluster.

Germline assignment: CDR1 SEHNR and CDR2 FQNEAQ (reference sequence). V was cut by 1 base and J by 8 bases, with 12 bases left in between. The CDR3 spans 14 residues. Whole-study results and caveats: What was likely a sequencing artifact was a cluster of highly shared sequence variants. The study dropped some indistinguishable V segments, TRBV6-2 and TRBV6-3 among them.

Concerning this clone itself: Its antigen is not identified.

The donors, nominally healthy at sampling, likely had unrecorded immune exposures. PCR employed 60 Vbeta and 13 Jbeta primers. Clones were sequenced by immunoSEQ multiplex PCR, and TCRdb holds only the in-frame ones, with some missing. The sample shows over 150,000 clones, 70% to 85% of them seen only once. The sequenced sample consisted of PBMCs. The chain joins TRBV7-9 to TRBJ2-1; TRBD1 might be the D (5 bases). The TCR was taken from a man younger than 45 in good health and CMV-seronegative. The CDR3 nucleotides are TGTGCCAGCAGCTTAGAAGGGGCACACCATGAGCAGTTCTTC. Translated: CASSLEGAHHEQFF.